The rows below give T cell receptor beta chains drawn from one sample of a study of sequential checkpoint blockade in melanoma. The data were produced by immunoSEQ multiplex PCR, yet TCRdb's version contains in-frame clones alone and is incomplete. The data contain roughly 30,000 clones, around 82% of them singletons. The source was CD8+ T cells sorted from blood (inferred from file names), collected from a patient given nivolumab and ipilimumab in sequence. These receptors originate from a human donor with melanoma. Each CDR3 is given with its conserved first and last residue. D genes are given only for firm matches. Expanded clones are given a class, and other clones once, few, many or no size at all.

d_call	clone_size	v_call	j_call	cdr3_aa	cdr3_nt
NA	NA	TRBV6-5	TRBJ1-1	CASSYSGGVAEAFF	TGTGCCAGCAGTTACTCAGGGGGGGTTGCTGAAGCTTTCTTT
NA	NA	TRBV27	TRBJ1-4	CASSLGGEKLFF	TGTGCCAGCAGTTTAGGAGGGGAAAAACTGTTTTTT
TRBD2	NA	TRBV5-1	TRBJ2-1	CATSQRGSSYNEQFF	TGCGCCACCTCGCAGCGGGGAAGCTCCTACAATGAGCAGTTCTTC
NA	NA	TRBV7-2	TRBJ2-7	CASSLGSALSGYEQYF	TGTGCCAGCAGCTTAGGGTCGGCTCTCTCAGGCTACGAGCAGTACTTC
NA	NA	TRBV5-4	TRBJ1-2	CASSLGGPRGFAYTF	TGTGCCAGCAGCTTGGGGGGCCCTAGGGGTTTTGCCTACACCTTC
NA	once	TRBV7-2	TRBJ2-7	CASSRDLTYEQYF	TGTGCCAGCAGCCGTGACTTGACCTACGAGCAGTACTTC
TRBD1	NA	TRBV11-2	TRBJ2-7	CASSPYPTGSSYEQYF	TGTGCCAGCAGCCCTTACCCGACAGGGAGCTCCTACGAGCAGTACTTC
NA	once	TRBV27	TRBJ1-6	CASRFLSLNSPLHF	TGTGCCAGCAGATTCCTTAGCCTTAATTCACCCCTCCACTTT
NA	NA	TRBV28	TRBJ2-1	CASSGTSIYNEQFF	TGTGCCAGCAGCGGGACATCCATCTACAATGAGCAGTTCTTC
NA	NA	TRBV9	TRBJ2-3	CASSPETGLTDTQYF	TGTGCCAGCAGCCCCGAGACAGGCCTAACAGATACGCAGTATTTT
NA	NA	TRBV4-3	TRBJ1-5	CASSQVWAGNQPQHF	TGCGCCAGCAGCCAAGTTTGGGCAGGGAATCAGCCCCAGCATTTT
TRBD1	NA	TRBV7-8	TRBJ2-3	CASSLALAGGPSTDTQYF	TGTGCCAGCAGCTTAGCCTTGGCAGGGGGCCCTAGCACAGATACGCAGTATTTT
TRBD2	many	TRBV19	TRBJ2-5	CASSMMASGETQYF	TGTGCCAGTAGTATGATGGCTAGCGGGGAGACCCAGTACTTC
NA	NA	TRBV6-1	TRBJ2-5	CASSLLDWTQETQYF	TGTGCCAGCAGTCTCCTGGACTGGACTCAAGAGACCCAGTACTTC
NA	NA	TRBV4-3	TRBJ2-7	CASSQTRGSSYEQYF	TGCGCCAGCAGCCAAACAAGGGGGAGCTCCTACGAGCAGTACTTC
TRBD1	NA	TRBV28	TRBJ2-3	CASSIYQTGSGTDTQYF	TGTGCCAGCAGTATATATCAGACAGGGAGTGGCACAGATACGCAGTATTTT
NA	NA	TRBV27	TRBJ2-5	CASRALREQETQYF	TGTGCCAGCAGGGCTTTACGGGAGCAAGAGACCCAGTACTTC
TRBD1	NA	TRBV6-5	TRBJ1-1	CASRSGTGNTEAFF	TGTGCCAGCAGGTCCGGGACAGGCAACACTGAAGCTTTCTTT
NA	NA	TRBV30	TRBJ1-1	CAWSGDLGAFF	TGTGCCTGGTCGGGGGACTTGGGAGCTTTCTTT
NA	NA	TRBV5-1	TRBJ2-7	CASRQDGQTKYYEQYF	TGCGCCAGCAGACAGGACGGGCAGACCAAGTATTACGAGCAGTACTTC
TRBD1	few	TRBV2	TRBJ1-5	CASSTPGQGTDYSNQPQHF	TGTGCCAGCAGCACTCCGGGACAGGGGACCGATTATAGCAATCAGCCCCAGCATTTT
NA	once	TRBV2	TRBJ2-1	CASSVGRVGYNEQFF	TGTGCCAGCAGTGTTGGCAGGGTGGGCTACAATGAGCAGTTCTTC
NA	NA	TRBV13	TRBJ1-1	CASSSEGSTEAFF	TGTGCCAGCAGCTCGGAGGGGAGCACTGAAGCTTTCTTT
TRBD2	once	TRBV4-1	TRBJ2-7	CASSDRTSGSSYEQYF	TGCGCCAGCAGTGACAGGACTAGCGGGAGTTCCTACGAGCAGTACTTC
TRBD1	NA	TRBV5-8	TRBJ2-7	CASSSWTGATGGQYF	TGTGCCAGCAGCTCGTGGACAGGGGCGACCGGGGGGCAGTACTTC
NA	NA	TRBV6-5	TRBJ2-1	CASSWTVYNEQFF	TGTGCCAGCAGCTGGACAGTTTACAATGAGCAGTTCTTC
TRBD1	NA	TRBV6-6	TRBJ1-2	CASRRQGTYYGYTF	TGTGCCAGCCGTCGACAGGGGACCTACTATGGCTACACCTTC